The 32 T cell receptor beta chains listed next were all sequenced from one sample in a study of T cell responses to AZD1222 COVID-19 vaccine. Here immunoSEQ multiplex PCR was the method, and the copy in TCRdb shows in-frame clones only, minus some. The data hold around 140,000 clones, with over 85% observed a single time. The sample here was peripheral blood, taken on day 0 of AZD1222 vaccination. The source is an adult in good health.

This clone was found once. The chain employs TRBV9 and TRBJ1-2; D call uncertain. V was cut by 0 bases and J by 4 bases, with 13 bases left in between. Germline V gives CDR1 SGDLS, CDR2 YYNGEE. The CDR3 sequence is 15 residues long. The CDR3 loop reads CASSVAARSFYGYTF. CDR3 bases: TGTGCCAGCAGCGTAGCCGCCCGAAGCTTCTATGGCTACACCTTC. Drawing the rest from reference TRBV9 and TRBJ1-2, the complete variable domain is DSGVTQTPKHLITATGQRVTLRCSPRSGDLSVYWYQQSLDQGLQFLIQYYNGEERAKGNILERFSAQQFPDLHSELNLSSLELGDSALYFCASSVAARSFYGYTFGSGTRLTVV.

The chain couples TRBV5-6 to TRBJ1-3; D call uncertain. This CDR3 has 12 residues. The V and J ends lost 0 bases and 4 bases respectively, with 2 bases between them. Germline V gene lookup returns CDR1 SGHDT and CDR2 YYEEEE. CDR3 sequence: CASSLVGNTIYF. The CDR3, as DNA: TGTGCCAGCAGCTTGGTAGGAAACACCATATATTTT.

V and J are TRBV28 and TRBJ2-7; 10 nucleotides align to TRBD2. The V gene end was trimmed by 6 bases and the J gene end by 2 bases; junction bases not matched to a gene: 1. Germline-derived CDR1 and CDR2 are MDHEN and SYDVKM. This CDR3 has 13 residues. CDR3 bases: TGTGCCAGCAGACTAGCGGGGCCCTACGAGCAGTACTTC. This gives the protein CASRLAGPYEQYF.

This chain links TRBV18 with TRBJ1-1, with D perhaps TRBD1 (5 bases). Trimming removed 3 bases from V and 6 bases from J, with 11 bases in between. This CDR3 contains 13 residues. Per the germline V gene, CDR1 is KGHSH and CDR2 is LQKENI. Written as DNA, the CDR3 is TGTGCCAGCTCACCCGCGGACATCCCTGAAGCTTTCTTT. Translation gives CASSPADIPEAFF.

The chain joins TRBV5-1 to TRBJ1-2, with D perhaps matching TRBD1 (5 bases). The CDR3 length is 15 residues. V lost 0 bases and J lost 2, with 11 bases in between. Germline CDR1 and CDR2: SGHRS and YFSETQ. This CDR3 is CASSLDGGPNYGYTF. In DNA, the CDR3 is TGCGCCAGCAGCTTGGATGGGGGTCCAAACTATGGCTACACCTTC. Full variable domain (outside the CDR3, taken from reference TRBV5-1 and TRBJ1-2): KAGVTQTPRYLIKTRGQQVTLSCSPISGHRSVSWYQQTPGQGLQFLFEYFSETQRNKGNFPGRFSGRQFSNSRSEMNVSTLELGDSALYLCASSLDGGPNYGYTFGSGTRLTVV.

The chain recombines TRBV7-8 with TRBJ2-4; the D gene is possibly TRBD1 (6 bases). The germline gives CDR1 SGHVS, CDR2 FQNEAQ. Trimming left V 4 bases short and J 4 bases short, with 8 bases between. This CDR3 contains 13 residues. The CDR3 DNA reads as TGTGCCAGCAGCTGGACAGAGAAAAACATTCAGTACTTC. Amino acid sequence: CASSWTEKNIQYF. The full variable domain, rest sourced from reference TRBV7-8 and TRBJ2-4, is GAGVSQSPRYKVAKRGQDVALRCDPISGHVSLFWYQQALGQGPEFLTYFQNEAQLDKSGLPSDRFFAERPEGSVSTLKIQRTQQEDSAVYLCASSWTEKNIQYFGAGTRLSVL.

The V and J genes are TRBV6-5 and TRBJ2-2; 7 bases agree with TRBD2. The CDR3 is 13 residues long. Germline loops: CDR1 MNHEY, CDR2 SVGAGI. Trimming at V came to 10 bases and at J to 2 bases, leaving 4 bases not matched to a gene. CDR3 in DNA: TGTGCCAAGACTAGCCCTAACACCGGGGAGCTGTTTTTT. It encodes CAKTSPNTGELFF.

This clone was counted between two and nine times. The rearrangement uses TRBV4-1 and TRBJ1-2; the match to TRBD1 covers 8 bases. CDR1 MGHRA and CDR2 YSYEKL come from the germline V gene. The CDR3 runs 17 residues. J gave up 4 bases and V 1 base, and 11 bases lay outside the gene matches. CDR3 bases: TGCGCCAGCAGCCAAGGTTCTAGGACAGGGAGCTTCTATGGCTACACCTTC. This codes for CASSQGSRTGSFYGYTF.

V usage is TRBV3-1 (or the pseudogene TRBV3-2) and J usage is TRBJ1-3, with D possibly matching TRBD1 (5 bases). The germline V gene encodes CDR1 LGHDT and CDR2 YNNKEL (reference sequence). Trimming took 5 bases from V and 0 from J, leaving 11 bases between them. There are 15 residues in the CDR3. CDR3: CASSGRGPSGNTIYF. In DNA, the CDR3 is TGTGCCAGCAGCGGACGGGGCCCCTCTGGAAACACCATATATTTT.

This chain uses TRBV7-8 with TRBJ1-2; 10 positions match TRBD1. The CDR3 has 15 amino acids. Germline loops: CDR1 SGHVS, CDR2 FQNEAQ. V was clipped by 5 bases and J by 4 bases; unmatched bases: 7. The chain's CDR3 is CASSLRTGGSYGYTF. CDR3 DNA sequence: TGTGCCAGCAGCCTTCGGACAGGGGGGAGCTATGGCTACACCTTC. The complete variable domain, with remaining parts taken from reference TRBV7-8 and TRBJ1-2, reads GAGVSQSPRYKVAKRGQDVALRCDPISGHVSLFWYQQALGQGPEFLTYFQNEAQLDKSGLPSDRFFAERPEGSVSTLKIQRTQQEDSAVYLCASSLRTGGSYGYTFGSGTRLTVV.

This rearrangement joins TRBV10-2 to TRBJ1-3; D is perhaps TRBD1 (6 bases). Germline CDR1 and CDR2: WSHSY and SAAADI. This CDR3 has 15 amino acids. Between the trimmed V and J ends, which lost 6 bases and 4 bases, there was a span of 16 bases. CDR3 DNA: TGCGCCAGCAGGGATTCAGGGGACCAGGGAAACACCATATATTTT. It codes for CASRDSGDQGNTIYF.

The sample holds a few counts of this clone. The chain links TRBV29-1 to TRBJ1-2, with D hard to call. Trimming removed 6 bases from V and 2 bases from J, with 13 bases in between. Germline assignment: CDR1 SQVTM and CDR2 ANQGSEA. CDR3 length equals 13 residues. The CDR3 spells CSVGMGLNYGYTF. The CDR3, as DNA: TGCAGCGTGGGGATGGGTTTAAACTATGGCTACACCTTC.

The chain carries TRBV4-2 and TRBJ1-3; D uncertain. The CDR3 contains 14 residues. Germline values: CDR1 LGHNA, CDR2 YNFKEQ. V was cut by 0 bases and J by 0 bases, with 3 bases left in between. DNA of the CDR3: TGTGCCAGCAGCCAAGAGGACTCTGGAAACACCATATATTTT. This encodes CASSQEDSGNTIYF.

This clone was recorded once. The chain combines TRBV28 with TRBJ2-3; 11 bases line up with TRBD2. Germline V gives CDR1 MDHEN, CDR2 SYDVKM. V dropped 6 bases and J dropped 8; count of bases not matched to a gene: 10. This CDR3 has 15 residues. CDR3 loop: CASSWGLAESSTQYF. The CDR3 DNA follows: TGTGCCAGCAGCTGGGGACTAGCGGAGTCGAGTACGCAGTATTTT.

V and J are TRBV19 and TRBJ1-1; 8 bases are shared with TRBD1. The V and J ends lost 5 bases and 3 bases, in that order; junction bases with no gene match: 2. Germline CDR1 reads LNHDA; CDR2 reads SQIVND (reference sequence). This CDR3 is 13 amino acids long. The CDR3, as DNA: TGTGCCAGTAGTTTACAGGGGGACACTGAAGCTTTCTTT. Translated, it gives CASSLQGDTEAFF.

The V call is TRBV20-1, the J call TRBJ1-2; D not certain. Trimming stripped 4 bases from V and 2 bases from J, with 5 bases between. The CDR3 is 11 amino acids. Germline V gives CDR1 DFQATT, CDR2 SNEGSKA (reference sequence). Here the CDR3 reads CSAKENYGYTF. The DNA for the CDR3 is TGCAGTGCTAAGGAGAACTATGGCTACACCTTC.

The gene calls are TRBV20-1 and TRBJ2-7; 7 bases line up with TRBD1. The trim removed 3 bases at V and 0 bases at J, leaving 5 bases unmatched. Germline CDR1 DFQATT, CDR2 SNEGSKA (reference sequence). CDR3 length equals 14 residues. This chain's CDR3 is CSASYRGTSYEQYF. The DNA for the CDR3 is TGCAGTGCTAGTTACAGGGGTACCTCCTACGAGCAGTACTTC.

The chain links TRBV10-3 to TRBJ2-1; D possibly corresponds to TRBD1 (5 bases). The CDR3 covers 13 residues. With 6 bases removed from V and 8 bases from J, the gap between germline ends came to 14 bases. Germline lookup yields CDR1 ENHRY and CDR2 SYGVKD. CDR3 region: CAISPFRGDEQFF. Here the CDR3 DNA reads TGTGCCATCAGCCCCTTTAGGGGTGATGAGCAGTTCTTC.

This chain connects TRBV30 to TRBJ2-3; maybe TRBD1 (6 bases). The ends were cut back, 5 bases at V and 7 bases at J, with 16 bases in the middle. Germline V gives CDR1 GTSNPN, CDR2 SVGIG (reference sequence). The CDR3 is 13 amino acids. The CDR3 sequence is CAWSTGSGNTQYF. The CDR3 region has the DNA TGTGCCTGGTCGACAGGTTCGGGGAATACGCAGTATTTT.

The chain couples TRBV19 to TRBJ1-5, with D unresolved. The CDR3 spans 16 residues. Germline V gene data show CDR1 as LNHDA and CDR2 as SQIVND (reference sequence). V dropped 9 bases and J dropped 5 bases, with 23 bases sitting between them. In DNA form, the CDR3 reads TGTGCCAGCCATAGAAGTACCATAATAGTGGATCAGCCCCAGCATTTT. Protein product: CASHRSTIIVDQPQHF.

This clone was seen a single time. The chain has TRBV6-6 and TRBJ1-5, with D possibly being TRBD1 (6 bases). V shed 1 base and J shed 7 bases, with 11 bases lying between them. CDR1 is MNHNY, CDR2 SVGAGI, per germline (reference sequence). The length of the CDR3 is 14 residues. CDR3 in DNA: TGTGCCAGCAGTTACTTCGGACAGCCCCAGCCCCAGCATTTT. Protein sequence: CASSYFGQPQPQHF.

V is TRBV5-6 and J is TRBJ1-4; no clear D gene. The CDR3 runs to 15 residues. With 5 bases removed from V and 0 bases from J, the gap between germline ends came to 11 bases. From germline, CDR1 is SGHDT and CDR2 YYEEEE. The DNA of the CDR3 is TGTGCCAGCAGTAGGACGGCCACAACTAATGAAAAACTGTTTTTT. Translated, it gives CASSRTATTNEKLFF.

This clone is a singleton in its sample. The chain combines TRBV7-9 with TRBJ1-4, with TRBD1 matching 9 bases. CDR1 and CDR2 (germline): SEHNR, FQNEAQ (reference sequence). The V gene end was trimmed by 1 base and the J gene end by 7 bases; junction bases not matched to a gene: 4. This CDR3 spans 15 amino acids. The CDR3 reads CASSLGRDRAEKLFF. The CDR3 nucleotides read TGTGCCAGCAGCTTAGGGAGGGACAGGGCTGAAAAACTGTTTTTT.

J is TRBJ1-1 and V is TRBV2; TRBD1 is a possible D gene (5 bases). The CDR3 runs to 12 residues. Trimming cost V 10 bases and J 1 base, with 10 bases left between them. CDR1 is SNHLY, CDR2 FYNNEI, per germline. DNA for the CDR3: TGTGCCACGGATAGGGGGAACACTGAAGCTTTCTTT. Translating it yields CATDRGNTEAFF.

The rearrangement joins TRBV11-3 to TRBJ2-1; TRBD2 matches at 8 bases. The CDR3 consists of 18 residues. The germline V gene has CDR1 SGHNT and CDR2 YENEEA. V was pared by 0 bases and J by 0 bases, with 7 bases of the junction left unmatched. The DNA of the CDR3 is TGTGCCAGCAGCTTAGATCCGACTAGCGTTAGCTCCTACAATGAGCAGTTCTTC. The encoded protein is CASSLDPTSVSSYNEQFF.

V usage is TRBV5-1 and J usage is TRBJ1-2; unclear D gene. V was pared by 0 bases and J by 5 bases, with 5 bases between. CDR1 and CDR2 from the germline V gene are SGHRS and YFSETQ. This CDR3 has 12 residues. CDR3 in DNA: TGCGCCAGCAGCTTGGAGGGATATGGCTACACCTTC. Its protein product is CASSLEGYGYTF.

CDR3 loop: CASSGRGARGLSGANVLTF. CDR3 nucleotide sequence: TGTGCCAGCAGTGGGCGGGGTGCCAGGGGGCTATCTGGGGCCAACGTCCTGACTTTC. J is TRBJ2-6 and V is TRBV6-1, with 8 bases identical to TRBD1. The germline CDR1 and CDR2 sequences are MNHNS and SASEGT. The CDR3 consists of 19 residues. Trimming removed 4 bases from V and 1 base from J; junction bases left unmatched: 12.

The chain employs TRBV18 and TRBJ1-4; 8 nucleotides agree with TRBD1. The V gene end was trimmed by 5 bases and the J gene end by 2 bases; junction bases not matched to a gene: 4. CDR3 length: 15 residues. The V gene's germline CDR1 is KGHSH and CDR2 LQKENI. The CDR3 spells CASSTGQATNEKLFF. CDR3 nucleotides: TGTGCCAGCTCAACGGGACAGGCCACTAATGAAAAACTGTTTTTT. Looking up the rest from reference TRBV18 and TRBJ1-4 gives the full variable domain: NAGVMQNPRHLVRRRGQEARLRCSPMKGHSHVYWYRQLPEEGLKFMVYLQKENIIDESGMPKERFSAEFPKEGPSILRIQQVVRGDSAAYFCASSTGQATNEKLFFGSGTQLSVL.

J is TRBJ1-3 and V is TRBV11-2; D gene ambiguous. Germline V gives CDR1 SGHAT, CDR2 FQNNGV. Trimming cost V 0 bases and J 2 bases, with 5 bases left between them. The CDR3 contains 14 residues. The CDR3 nucleotides read TGTGCCAGCAGCTTAGATGGGGCTGGAAACACCATATATTTT. Translating it yields CASSLDGAGNTIYF.

The genes are TRBV18 and TRBJ2-2; tentatively, D is TRBD1 (6 bases). This CDR3 is 14 amino acids long. CDR1 and CDR2 (germline): KGHSH, LQKENI. Between the trimmed V and J ends, which lost 4 bases and 1 base, there was a span of 7 bases. The CDR3 reads CASSRTENTGELFF. DNA of the CDR3: TGTGCCAGCTCACGGACAGAGAACACCGGGGAGCTGTTTTTT.

The chain couples TRBV19 to TRBJ2-7; D might be TRBD2 (5 bases). CDR3 length: 14 residues. V gave up 7 bases and J gave up 2 bases, with 15 bases separating them. Germline V gene lookup returns CDR1 LNHDA and CDR2 SQIVND (reference sequence). The CDR3 DNA follows: TGTGCCAGTAAAAGGAGGTGGTCAGCCTACGAGCAGTACTTC. Its translation is CASKRRWSAYEQYF.

V and J are TRBV7-9 and TRBJ2-5, with D perhaps matching TRBD2 (6 bases). The V end lost 6 bases, the J end lost 3 bases, and 11 bases lay between the germline ends. The CDR3 is 13 residues long. From germline, CDR1 is SEHNR and CDR2 FQNEAQ (reference sequence). The CDR3 loop reads CASSPPGEETQYF. The CDR3 DNA sequence: TGTGCCAGCAGTCCTCCGGGAGAAGAGACCCAGTACTTC.